This T cell receptor beta chain comes out of a study of T cell repertoires in cytomegalovirus infection. Study-wide context: HLA-C-restricted CMV epitopes, recently identified, and well-studied HLA-B-restricted ones were used by the study. Indicated by public TCR beta signatures were CMV infection and matching HLA type.

Trimming took off 9 bases at V and 1 base at J, with 12 bases between the two ends. Germline V CDR1 and CDR2: KGHDR, SFDVKD. The CDR3 totals 14 residues. TCRdb ran MiXCR on the reads and lists one entry per CDR3 protein. This table has approximately 1,000,000 distinct CDR3 sequences, approximately 31% appearing once. Regarding the study as a whole: Summed frequency of shared TCR beta families picked out CMV carriers who also had the relevant HLA. In two of eight donors, the top clonotype was HLA-C-restricted CMV-specific.

This clonotype came up a few times. Its antigen is not identified. The sequence came from a human donor in good health (CMV status not recorded). Some clones in this sample may be carry-over from other donors' samples. The sample consisted of cultured CD8+ T cells from PBMCs, taken from culture after CMV antigen stimulation. This chain connects TRBV24-1 to TRBJ2-1; maybe TRBD1 (6 bases). The CDR3 coding sequence is TGTGCCACCGCGACAGGCGAGTCCTACAATGAGCAGTTCTTC. It is translated as CATATGESYNEQFF.